The sequence of this TCR beta chain was determined in a study of cytomegalovirus exposure and HLA in healthy donors. Study-wide results and limits: Per a prior analysis, the majority of TCR beta V segments were productive roughly 90% or roughly 30% of the time. Accurate prediction of most subjects' HLA-A and HLA-B alleles from TCR beta sequences was reported. The study listed 150 to 200 cytomegalovirus-associated TCR beta chains.

CDR1 is SGDLS and CDR2 is YYNGEE in the germline V gene. V was pared by 3 bases and J by 7 bases, with 10 bases between. The CDR3 runs 12 residues. The PCR had 60 Vbeta and 13 Jbeta primers. Profiled with immunoSEQ multiplex PCR; TCRdb holds only in-frame clones, not every one. The table has nearly 110,000 clones, 82% seen once. Points on this clone: Its antigen is undetermined.

The chain carries TRBV9 and TRBJ1-1; D unresolved. Sequenced input: PBMCs. The receptor's source is a man in his fifties in good health and CMV-seronegative. The chain's CDR3 is CASSGEWGEAFF. As DNA, the CDR3 is TGTGCCAGCAGCGGGGAGTGGGGTGAAGCTTTCTTT. Full variable domain (missing parts from reference TRBV9 and TRBJ1-1): DSGVTQTPKHLITATGQRVTLRCSPRSGDLSVYWYQQSLDQGLQFLIQYYNGEERAKGNILERFSAQQFPDLHSELNLSSLELGDSALYFCASSGEWGEAFFGQGTRLTVV.